These T cell receptor beta chains were read from a single sample in a study of blood T cell repertoires in COVID-19. Some clones are missing from TCRdb's copy, which holds only in-frame ones; the method was immunoSEQ multiplex PCR. Among 45,000 to 50,000 clones listed, over 70% were seen once. Sequencing was done on a sample of peripheral blood. These receptors were obtained from a man in his forties or fifties with acute or convalescent COVID-19. The CDR3 runs from the conserved cysteine through the conserved F or W. A D gene is named only where the DNA matches it firmly. Rows give clone size only sometimes, using once, few, many, or a class for an expanded clone.

j_call,clone_size,d_call,v_call,cdr3_nt,cdr3_aa
TRBJ2-7,-,-,TRBV7-9,TGTGCCAGCACCCCCCCCGGTAACTACGAGCAGTACTTC,CASTPPGNYEQYF
TRBJ2-2,-,-,TRBV6-1,TGTGCCAGCAGTGAAGCGGGGGGAGGCACCGGGGAGCTGTTTTTT,CASSEAGGGTGELFF
TRBJ2-1,-,TRBD1,TRBV7-9,TGTGCCAGCAGCTTCAGGGACAGGGGAAGGCGGCTGGGGTACAATGAGCAGTTCTTC,CASSFRDRGRRLGYNEQFF
TRBJ1-5,-,TRBD1,TRBV7-2,TGTGCCAGCCAGAACAGACAGGGATTCGGGCCCCAGCATTTT,CASQNRQGFGPQHF
TRBJ1-2,few,TRBD1,TRBV4-3,TGCGCCAGCAGCCAAGATTCCCAGGGGGCGCGTGGCTACACCTTC,CASSQDSQGARGYTF
TRBJ2-1,-,TRBD2,TRBV7-9,TGTGCCAGCAGCTGGGGACTAGCGGGAGATTTTGAGCAGTTCTTC,CASSWGLAGDFEQFF
TRBJ1-2,-,TRBD1,TRBV28,TGTGCCAGCAGTCGGGACAGGGGAGTCTATGGCTACACCTTC,CASSRDRGVYGYTF
TRBJ2-1,-,TRBD2,TRBV12-5,TGTGCTAGTGGTATAGCGGGAGTCTACAATGAGCAGTTCTTC,CASGIAGVYNEQFF
TRBJ2-7,-,-,TRBV6-2/TRBV6-3,TGTGCCAGCAGTCACCCTCCCCGAACCTCTACGGCCTACGAGCAGTACTTC,CASSHPPRTSTAYEQYF
TRBJ2-5,-,-,TRBV3-1/TRBV3-2,TGTGCCAGCAGGGTAGAGACGGGGAGGGAGACCCAGTACTTC,CASRVETGRETQYF